These 28 T cell receptor beta chains were all obtained from the same sample, sequenced in a study of blood T cell repertoires in COVID-19. Assay: immunoSEQ multiplex PCR; the TCRdb copy retains only in-frame clones and omits some. The sample has over 75,000 clones; 91% are singletons. The sample consisted of peripheral blood. The receptor source for this set is a human donor with active COVID-19. The donor label of this sample is uncertain.

This sequence joins TRBV19 and TRBJ2-6; 9 nucleotides agree with TRBD1. V lost 7 bases and J lost 10; bases outside the gene matches: 5. Per the germline V gene, CDR1 is LNHDA and CDR2 is SQIVND (reference sequence). The CDR3 is 13 amino acids. CDR3 sequence reads: CASTRDRENVLTF. The CDR3 DNA reads as TGTGCCAGTACCCGGGACAGGGAGAACGTCCTGACTTTC.

The genes are TRBV3-1 (or the pseudogene TRBV3-2) and TRBJ1-2; D might be TRBD1 (6 bases). The CDR3 runs 15 residues. V lost 4 bases, J lost 1 base, and 13 bases lay in between. Germline-derived CDR1 and CDR2 are LGHDT and YNNKEL (reference sequence). CDR3 protein: CASSPAPTGNYGYTF. In DNA, the CDR3 is TGTGCCAGCAGCCCGGCCCCGACAGGTAACTATGGCTACACCTTC.

This clone was picked up one time. The DNA of the CDR3 is TGTGCCAGTAGTCATACAGGGTACGGGGAGCTGTTTTTT. It encodes CASSHTGYGELFF. The rearrangement joins TRBV19 to TRBJ2-2, with D tentatively TRBD1 (6 bases). The CDR3 totals 13 residues. Between the trimmed V and J ends, which lost 5 bases and 7 bases, there was a span of 11 bases. The germline gives CDR1 LNHDA, CDR2 SQIVND (reference sequence).

As concerns this clone: Mismatch with germline at one junction end may stem from a read error. The V gene is TRBV18, the J gene TRBJ2-7, with 7 nucleotides matching TRBD1. Germline values: CDR1 KGHSH, CDR2 LQKENI. CDR3 size: 15 residues. This CDR3 is CASSTPVQGAYEQYF. The CDR3 DNA reads as TGTGCCAGCTCAACACCAGTTCAGGGGGCCTACGAGCAGTACTTC.

V is TRBV6-5 and J is TRBJ2-5; a possible D gene is TRBD2 (5 bases). CDR3 size: 14 residues. The V and J ends lost 2 bases and 4 bases respectively, with 11 bases between them. The germline CDR1 and CDR2 sequences are MNHEY and SVGAGI. CDR3 amino acids: CASSYVSEGETQYF. The CDR3 DNA reads TGTGCCAGCAGTTACGTCTCCGAGGGAGAGACCCAGTACTTC.

This clone was seen just once. The J gene is TRBJ2-5, the V gene TRBV19, with 13 bases matching TRBD2. The CDR3 is 16 amino acids. In germline, CDR1 is LNHDA, CDR2 SQIVND (reference sequence). J was trimmed by 2 bases and V by 5 bases; bases with no gene match: 5. The CDR3 region has the DNA TGTGCCAGTAGTTCGCCGACTAGCGGGGGGCAAGAGACCCAGTACTTC. Its protein is CASSSPTSGGQETQYF.

The rearrangement links TRBV27 to TRBJ2-7, with TRBD1 matching 10 bases. V was pared by 6 bases and J by 2 bases, with 7 bases of the junction left unmatched. CDR1 and CDR2 from the germline V gene are MNHEY and SMNVEV (reference sequence). CDR3 length equals 15 residues. Here the CDR3 reads CASRKDRGLPYEQYF. CDR3 bases: TGTGCCAGCAGGAAAGACAGGGGGCTCCCCTACGAGCAGTACTTC.

The V call is TRBV29-1, the J call TRBJ2-7, with D perhaps TRBD1 (6 bases). The CDR3 spans 13 residues. The germline V gene has CDR1 SQVTM and CDR2 ANQGSEA. Trimming took 5 bases from V and 2 from J, leaving 13 bases between them. CDR3 in amino acids: CSVNTGLAYEQYF. CDR3 nucleotides: TGCAGCGTTAATACAGGGCTAGCCTACGAGCAGTACTTC.

The chain employs TRBV12-3 or TRBV12-4 and TRBJ1-1, with D possibly TRBD1 on 5 matching bases. This CDR3 is 12 amino acids long. V was clipped by 3 bases and J by 6 bases, with 8 bases between them. The CDR3 nucleotides read TGTGCCAGCAGTTTTGGGGGGGCTGAAGCTTTCTTT. It yields the protein CASSFGGAEAFF.

J is TRBJ2-1 and V is TRBV19; D is possibly TRBD2 (6 bases). Germline CDR1 reads LNHDA; CDR2 reads SQIVND (reference sequence). The germline V and J ends were trimmed by 0 bases and 2 bases, with 17 bases remaining between them. This CDR3 has 18 amino acids. CDR3 bases: TGTGCCAGTAGTATAGATAGAGCTGGTCTAGCGACCTACAATGAGCAGTTCTTC. Translating gives CASSIDRAGLATYNEQFF.

The chain couples TRBV5-5 to TRBJ2-7; 7 bases agree with TRBD2. V shed 4 bases, J shed 4 bases, and the junction held 8 bases outside the gene matches. This CDR3 has 14 residues. The V gene's germline CDR1 is SGHKS and CDR2 YYEKEE (reference sequence). CDR3 region: CASSTVPSGYEQYF. The CDR3 DNA reads TGTGCCAGCAGCACCGTACCTAGCGGTTACGAGCAGTACTTC.

The J gene is TRBJ2-1, the V gene TRBV12-3 or TRBV12-4; 7 bases are shared with TRBD2. Losses at the gene ends were 10 bases for V and 6 bases for J; bases not matched to a gene: 9. The CDR3 covers 13 residues. CDR3 coding DNA: TGTGCCACCAGGCGGGGGATCTTCAATGAGCAGTTCTTC. It translates to CATRRGIFNEQFF.

This chain links TRBV6-5 with TRBJ2-7; 9 bases align to TRBD2. With 2 bases clipped from V and 3 bases from J, the junction kept 5 bases outside the gene matches. This CDR3 has 15 residues. The germline V gene has CDR1 MNHEY and CDR2 SVGAGI. The CDR3 loop reads CASSYVGGRVYEQYF. The CDR3 nucleotides read TGTGCCAGCAGTTACGTGGGCGGGAGGGTCTACGAGCAGTACTTC.

The chain couples TRBV10-3 to TRBJ1-2; 8 nucleotides match TRBD1. Trimming took 8 bases from V and 7 from J; bases not matched to a gene: 6. There are 12 residues in the CDR3. Germline CDR1 is ENHRY and CDR2 is SYGVKD. The CDR3 sequence: CAIGQGGFGYTF. In nucleotides, the CDR3 is TGTGCCATCGGACAGGGAGGCTTTGGCTACACCTTC.

This clone was picked up a small number of times. The V gene is TRBV2, the J gene TRBJ2-7, with 7 bases aligning to TRBD1. V lost 8 bases and J lost 1; bases outside the gene matches: 8. The germline V gene encodes CDR1 SNHLY and CDR2 FYNNEI. This CDR3 contains 14 residues. CDR3 coding DNA: TGTGCCAGCGGCACCGACAGGGAATCCTACGAGCAGTACTTC. As protein: CASGTDRESYEQYF.

CDR3 amino acids: CASSQYRVSTEAFF. The CDR3 DNA is TGTGCCAGCAGCCAATACAGGGTGAGCACTGAAGCTTTCTTT. V is TRBV14 and J is TRBJ1-1; maybe TRBD1 (6 bases). This CDR3 contains 14 residues. Germline V gene lookup returns CDR1 SGHDN and CDR2 FVKESK. V lost 2 bases and J lost 4, with 11 bases in between.

The chain links TRBV10-3 to TRBJ1-1; D is unresolved. V lost 6 bases, J lost 1 base, and 9 bases lay in between. CDR1 is ENHRY, CDR2 SYGVKD, per germline. The CDR3 extends over 13 amino acids. This CDR3 reads CAIRVQANTEAFF. The CDR3 bases are TGTGCCATCAGGGTTCAAGCGAACACTGAAGCTTTCTTT.

The rearrangement links TRBV28 to TRBJ1-2, with a weak D call TRBD1 (5 bases). The CDR3 runs 15 residues. With 6 bases removed from V and 7 bases from J, the gap between germline ends came to 21 bases. Germline V CDR1 and CDR2: MDHEN, SYDVKM. This CDR3 reads CASSPGFPALGGYTF. The CDR3 DNA reads as TGTGCCAGCAGCCCAGGGTTTCCAGCTCTGGGTGGCTACACCTTC.

The V gene is TRBV4-1, the J gene TRBJ1-1; the D is unclear. V lost 4 bases, J lost 6 bases, and 12 bases lay in between. Germline CDR1 reads MGHRA; CDR2 reads YSYEKL. This CDR3 is 13 amino acids long. The CDR3 region is CASSPFLIAEAFF. CDR3 DNA sequence: TGCGCCAGCAGCCCTTTCCTTATTGCTGAAGCTTTCTTT.

This chain connects TRBV7-9 to TRBJ2-6; possible D gene TRBD1, 6 bases. The germline V gene encodes CDR1 SEHNR and CDR2 FQNEAQ (reference sequence). V dropped 5 bases and J dropped 2 bases, with 7 bases sitting between them. The CDR3 is 14 amino acids. CDR3 in amino acids: CASSRTAGANVLTF. The DNA for the CDR3 is TGTGCCAGCAGCCGGACAGCTGGGGCCAACGTCCTGACTTTC.

The V call is TRBV19, the J call TRBJ2-1; tentative D call: TRBD2 (7 bases). Trimming removed 9 bases from V and 4 bases from J, with 22 bases in between. Per germline, CDR1 LNHDA and CDR2 SQIVND (reference sequence). This CDR3 has 16 residues. This CDR3 is CASLSRGGNLYNEQFF. CDR3 DNA: TGTGCCAGCCTTTCGAGGGGGGGAAACTTATACAATGAGCAGTTCTTC.

This clone was recorded once. The genes are TRBV6-5 and TRBJ2-5; D perhaps matches TRBD2 (7 bases). The CDR3 is 14 amino acids. CDR1 and CDR2 from the germline V gene are MNHEY and SVGAGI. Between the trimmed V and J ends, which lost 6 bases and 1 base, there was a span of 12 bases. This chain's CDR3 is CASSLGGRQETQYF. In DNA, the CDR3 is TGTGCCAGCAGCCTGGGGGGGCGCCAAGAGACCCAGTACTTC.

The gene calls are TRBV4-1 and TRBJ1-1; D is perhaps TRBD1 (5 bases). Trimming took off 4 bases at V and 7 bases at J, with 19 bases between the two ends. Germline CDR1 reads MGHRA; CDR2 reads YSYEKL. CDR3 length: 15 amino acids. CDR3 sequence: CASSPSQGGRDEAFF. DNA of the CDR3: TGCGCCAGCAGCCCCTCCCAGGGAGGGAGGGATGAAGCTTTCTTT.

The DNA of the CDR3 is TGTGCCAGCAGCTTTCCCGCGGACAGAGATTCACCCCTCCACTTT. It is translated as CASSFPADRDSPLHF. The gene calls are TRBV5-6 and TRBJ1-6, with D possibly matching TRBD1 (6 bases). The CDR3 contains 15 residues. Looked up from germline, CDR1 is SGHDT and CDR2 is YYEEEE. Trimming pared 2 bases from V and 8 bases from J, leaving 14 bases between.

This clone was picked up a small number of times. The genes are TRBV12-5 and TRBJ1-1; D unclear. Germline CDR1 is LGHNT and CDR2 is FRNRAP. The germline V and J ends were trimmed by 2 bases and 2 bases, with 6 bases remaining between them. The CDR3 is 13 amino acids. CDR3 sequence reads: CASGLSFNTEAFF. CDR3 DNA sequence: TGTGCTAGTGGTTTGTCTTTCAACACTGAAGCTTTCTTT.

V is TRBV5-5 and J is TRBJ2-7; the match to TRBD1 covers 8 bases. V shed 1 base and J 2 bases; nucleotides not matched to a gene: 2. This CDR3 has 14 residues. From germline, CDR1 is SGHKS and CDR2 YYEKEE (reference sequence). The CDR3 region has the DNA TGTGCCAGCAGCTTGAGGGACAGGCCCTACGAGCAGTACTTC. This translates into CASSLRDRPYEQYF.

The chain links TRBV5-1 to TRBJ2-2; D gene uncertain. Trimming stripped 0 bases from V and 1 base from J, with 4 bases between. CDR1 SGHRS and CDR2 YFSETQ come from the germline V gene. There are 14 residues in the CDR3. This CDR3 reads CASSLGQNTGELFF. Written as DNA, the CDR3 is TGCGCCAGCAGCTTGGGACAGAACACCGGGGAGCTGTTTTTT.

The chain carries TRBV5-1 and TRBJ1-2, with D uncertain. CDR3 size: 15 residues. Germline CDR1 SGHRS, CDR2 YFSETQ. V lost 0 bases and J 8 bases, leaving 17 bases between the germline ends. In nucleotides, the CDR3 is TGCGCCAGCAGCTTGGCCGGTGCCATTTCGAACGGCTACACCTTC. This encodes CASSLAGAISNGYTF.